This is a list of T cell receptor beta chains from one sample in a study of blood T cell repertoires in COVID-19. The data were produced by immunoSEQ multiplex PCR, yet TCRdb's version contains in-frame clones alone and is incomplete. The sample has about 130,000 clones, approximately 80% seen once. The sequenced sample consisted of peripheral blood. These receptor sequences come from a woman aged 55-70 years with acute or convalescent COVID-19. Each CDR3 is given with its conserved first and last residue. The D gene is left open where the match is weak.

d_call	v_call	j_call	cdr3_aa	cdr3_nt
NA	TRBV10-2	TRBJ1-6	CASSLEGSSYNSPLHF	TGCGCCAGCAGCCTGGAGGGAAGCTCCTATAATTCACCCCTCCACTTT
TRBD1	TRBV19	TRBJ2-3	CASSIGKGALRDTQYF	TGTGCCAGTAGTATAGGCAAGGGGGCCCTCAGAGATACGCAGTATTTT
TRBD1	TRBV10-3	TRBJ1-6	CAISGLDRNSYNSPLHF	TGTGCCATCAGTGGCCTGGACAGGAACTCTTATAATTCACCCCTCCACTTT
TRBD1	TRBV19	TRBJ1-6	CASSPEGQGASPLHF	TGTGCCAGTAGTCCCGAAGGACAGGGGGCTTCACCCCTCCACTTT
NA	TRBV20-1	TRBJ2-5	CSASYFGRERETQYF	TGCAGTGCTAGTTATTTCGGTCGGGAACGAGAGACCCAGTACTTC
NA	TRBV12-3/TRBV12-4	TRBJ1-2	CASILNGYTF	TGTGCCAGCATCCTAAATGGCTACACCTTC
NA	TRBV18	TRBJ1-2	CASSPRQTPNYGYTF	TGTGCCAGCTCACCACGACAGACACCCAACTATGGCTACACCTTC
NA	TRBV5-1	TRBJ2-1	CASSLGQENNEQFF	TGCGCCAGCAGCTTGGGACAGGAGAACAATGAGCAGTTCTTC
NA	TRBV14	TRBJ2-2	CASSQGYGGELFF	TGTGCCAGCAGCCAAGGGTACGGCGGGGAGCTGTTTTTT
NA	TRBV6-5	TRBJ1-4	CASSTGEKLFF	TGTGCCAGCAGTACGGGGGAAAAACTGTTTTTT
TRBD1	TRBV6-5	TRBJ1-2	CASGDVNRGGYGYTF	TGTGCCAGCGGCGATGTAAACAGGGGTGGCTATGGCTACACCTTC
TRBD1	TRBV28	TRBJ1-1	CASSYHGTGNTEAFF	TGTGCCAGCAGTTACCACGGGACAGGGAACACTGAAGCTTTCTTT
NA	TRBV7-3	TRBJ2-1	CASSSTGLSLRDEQFF	TGTGCCAGCAGCTCTACCGGACTGTCGCTACGGGATGAGCAGTTCTTC